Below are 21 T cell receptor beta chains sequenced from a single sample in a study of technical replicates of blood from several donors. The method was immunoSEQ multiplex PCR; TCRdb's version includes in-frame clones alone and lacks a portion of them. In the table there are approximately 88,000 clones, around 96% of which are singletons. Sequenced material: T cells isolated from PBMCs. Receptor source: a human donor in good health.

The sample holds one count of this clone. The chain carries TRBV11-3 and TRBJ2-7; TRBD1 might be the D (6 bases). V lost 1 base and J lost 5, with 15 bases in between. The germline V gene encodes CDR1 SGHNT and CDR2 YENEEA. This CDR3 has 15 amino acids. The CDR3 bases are TGTGCCAGCAGCTTAGTTTCTACAGGGTCGGACGAGCAGTACTTC. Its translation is CASSLVSTGSDEQYF.

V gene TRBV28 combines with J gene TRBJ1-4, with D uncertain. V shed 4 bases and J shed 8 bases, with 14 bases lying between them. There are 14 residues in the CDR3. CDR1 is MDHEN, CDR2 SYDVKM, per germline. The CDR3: CASSSLNSQEKLFF. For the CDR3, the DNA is TGTGCCAGCAGTTCGCTAAACAGCCAGGAAAAACTGTTTTTT.

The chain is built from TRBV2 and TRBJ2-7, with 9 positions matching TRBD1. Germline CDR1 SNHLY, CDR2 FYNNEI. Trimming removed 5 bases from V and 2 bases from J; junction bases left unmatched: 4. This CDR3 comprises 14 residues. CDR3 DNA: TGTGCCAGCAGTACTCGACAGGGGGCCTACGAGCAGTACTTC. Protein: CASSTRQGAYEQYF.

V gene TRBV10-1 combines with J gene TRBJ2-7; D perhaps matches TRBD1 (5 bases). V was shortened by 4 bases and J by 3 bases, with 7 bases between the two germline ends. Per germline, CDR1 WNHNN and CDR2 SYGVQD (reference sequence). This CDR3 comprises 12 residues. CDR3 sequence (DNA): TGCGCCAGCAGTGGCCAGGGCTACGAGCAGTACTTC. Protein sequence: CASSGQGYEQYF.

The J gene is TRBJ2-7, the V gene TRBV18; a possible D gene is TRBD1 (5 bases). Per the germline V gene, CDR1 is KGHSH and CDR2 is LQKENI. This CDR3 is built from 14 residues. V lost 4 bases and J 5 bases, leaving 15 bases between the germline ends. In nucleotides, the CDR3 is TGTGCCAGCTCACATCCTGCAGGGTCCGACGAGCAGTACTTC. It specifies CASSHPAGSDEQYF. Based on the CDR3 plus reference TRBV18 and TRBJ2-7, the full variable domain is NAGVMQNPRHLVRRRGQEARLRCSPMKGHSHVYWYRQLPEEGLKFMVYLQKENIIDESGMPKERFSAEFPKEGPSILRIQQVVRGDSAAYFCASSHPAGSDEQYFGPGTRLTVT.

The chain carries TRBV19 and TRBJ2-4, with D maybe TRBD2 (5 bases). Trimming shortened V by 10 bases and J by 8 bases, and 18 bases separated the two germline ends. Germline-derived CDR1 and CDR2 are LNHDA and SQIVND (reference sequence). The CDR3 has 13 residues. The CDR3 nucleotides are TGTGCCACCTCCACGCTACGGGGAGACATTCAGTACTTC. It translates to CATSTLRGDIQYF.

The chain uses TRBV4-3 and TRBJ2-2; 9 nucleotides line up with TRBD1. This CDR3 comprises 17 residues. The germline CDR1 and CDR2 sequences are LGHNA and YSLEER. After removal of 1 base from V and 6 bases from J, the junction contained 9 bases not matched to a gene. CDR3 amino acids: CASSQVARTGGSGELFF. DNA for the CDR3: TGCGCCAGCAGCCAAGTCGCTAGAACAGGGGGCTCCGGGGAGCTGTTTTTT.

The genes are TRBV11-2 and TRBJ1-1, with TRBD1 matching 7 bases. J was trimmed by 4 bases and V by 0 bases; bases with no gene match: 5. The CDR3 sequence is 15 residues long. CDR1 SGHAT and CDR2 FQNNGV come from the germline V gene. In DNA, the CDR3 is TGTGCCAGCAGCTTAGAGACAGGGATAGTCACTGAAGCTTTCTTT. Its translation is CASSLETGIVTEAFF.

The CDR3 DNA sequence: TGTGCCAGCAGCGTAGAGGGAACTAGCGTGATCACCGGAGATACGCAGTATTTT. Encoded protein: CASSVEGTSVITGDTQYF. J is TRBJ2-3 and V is TRBV9; 7 bases map to TRBD2. The V gene end was trimmed by 0 bases and the J gene end by 5 bases; junction bases not matched to a gene: 15. The CDR3 totals 18 residues. Germline V lookup: CDR1 SGDLS, CDR2 YYNGEE.

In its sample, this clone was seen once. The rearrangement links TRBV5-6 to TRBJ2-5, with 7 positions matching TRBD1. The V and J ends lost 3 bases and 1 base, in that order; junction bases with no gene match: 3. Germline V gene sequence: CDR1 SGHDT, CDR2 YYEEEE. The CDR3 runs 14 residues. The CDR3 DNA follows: TGTGCCAGCAGCTATGACAGGGTCCAAGAGACCCAGTACTTC. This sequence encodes CASSYDRVQETQYF.

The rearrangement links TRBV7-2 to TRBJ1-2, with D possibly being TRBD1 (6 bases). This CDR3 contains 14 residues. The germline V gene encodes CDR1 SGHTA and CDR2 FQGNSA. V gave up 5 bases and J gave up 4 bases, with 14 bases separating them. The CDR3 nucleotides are TGTGCCAGCAGCGAGACAGGTACCTCCTATGGCTACACCTTC. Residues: CASSETGTSYGYTF.

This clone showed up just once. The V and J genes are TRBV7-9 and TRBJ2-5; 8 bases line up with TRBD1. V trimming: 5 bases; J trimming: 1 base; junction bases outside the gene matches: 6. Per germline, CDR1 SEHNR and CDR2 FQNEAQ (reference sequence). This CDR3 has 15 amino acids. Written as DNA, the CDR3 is TGTGCCAGCAGCACAGAACAGGGGGTCCAAGAGACCCAGTACTTC. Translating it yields CASSTEQGVQETQYF.

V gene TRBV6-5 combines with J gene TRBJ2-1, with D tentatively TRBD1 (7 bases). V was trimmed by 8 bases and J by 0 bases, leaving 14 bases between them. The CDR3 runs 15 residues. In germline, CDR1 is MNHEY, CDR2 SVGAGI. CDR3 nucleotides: TGTGCCAGCGGCAGGGGGGCGAGCTCCTACAATGAGCAGTTCTTC. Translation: CASGRGASSYNEQFF.

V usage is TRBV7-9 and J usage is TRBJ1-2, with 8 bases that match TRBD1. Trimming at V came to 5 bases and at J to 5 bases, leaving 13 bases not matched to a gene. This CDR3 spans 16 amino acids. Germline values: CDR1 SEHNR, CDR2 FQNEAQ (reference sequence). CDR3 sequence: CASSLNIRTGLYGYTF. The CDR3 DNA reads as TGTGCCAGCAGCCTTAATATCAGGACAGGGTTATATGGCTACACCTTC.

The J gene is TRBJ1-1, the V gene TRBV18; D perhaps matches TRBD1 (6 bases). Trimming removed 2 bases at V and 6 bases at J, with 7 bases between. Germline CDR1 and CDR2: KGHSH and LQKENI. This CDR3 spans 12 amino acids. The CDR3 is CASSPTGPEAFF. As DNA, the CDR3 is TGTGCCAGCTCACCAACAGGGCCTGAAGCTTTCTTT.

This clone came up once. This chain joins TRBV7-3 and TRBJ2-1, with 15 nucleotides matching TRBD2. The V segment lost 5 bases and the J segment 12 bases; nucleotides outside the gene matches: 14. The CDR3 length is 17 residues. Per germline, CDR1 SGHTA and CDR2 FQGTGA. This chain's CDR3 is CASSPTYGLAGGGLQFF. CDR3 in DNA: TGTGCCAGCAGCCCTACTTACGGACTAGCGGGAGGGGGCTTGCAGTTCTTC.

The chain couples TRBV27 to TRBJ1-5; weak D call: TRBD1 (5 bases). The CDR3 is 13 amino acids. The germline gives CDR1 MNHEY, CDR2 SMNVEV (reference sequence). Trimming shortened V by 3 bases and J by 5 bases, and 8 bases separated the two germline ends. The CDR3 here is CASSFLGDQPQHF. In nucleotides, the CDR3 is TGTGCCAGCAGTTTCCTAGGGGATCAGCCCCAGCATTTT.

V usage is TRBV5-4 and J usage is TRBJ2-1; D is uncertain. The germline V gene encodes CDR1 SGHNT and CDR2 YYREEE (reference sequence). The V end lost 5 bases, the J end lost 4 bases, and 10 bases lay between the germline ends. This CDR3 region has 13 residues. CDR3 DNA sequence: TGTGCCAGCAGTCCCGAGGTTTACAATGAGCAGTTCTTC. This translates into CASSPEVYNEQFF.

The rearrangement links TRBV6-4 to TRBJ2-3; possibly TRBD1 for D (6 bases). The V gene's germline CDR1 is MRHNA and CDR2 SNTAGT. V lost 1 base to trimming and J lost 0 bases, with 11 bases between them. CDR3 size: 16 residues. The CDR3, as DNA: TGTGCCAGCAGTGACTTCCGACAGGAGAGCACAGATACGCAGTATTTT. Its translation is CASSDFRQESTDTQYF.

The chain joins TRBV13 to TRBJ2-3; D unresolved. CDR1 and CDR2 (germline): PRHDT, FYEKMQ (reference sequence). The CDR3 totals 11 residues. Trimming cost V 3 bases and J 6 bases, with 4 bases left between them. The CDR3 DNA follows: TGTGCCAGCAGCTTTTCGGATACGCAGTATTTT. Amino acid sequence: CASSFSDTQYF.

CDR3 DNA: TGTGCCAGCAGCCCACCTAGCGGGATAAAGCGCGAGACCCAGTACTTC. Its protein product is CASSPPSGIKRETQYF. The genes are TRBV7-6 and TRBJ2-5, with TRBD2 matching over 9 bases. V shed 5 bases, J shed 5 bases, and the junction held 12 bases outside the gene matches. Looked up from germline, CDR1 is SGHVS and CDR2 is FNYEAQ. The CDR3 consists of 16 residues. Using reference TRBV7-6 and TRBJ2-5 for the parts outside the CDR3, the full variable domain is GAGVSQSPRYKVTKRGQDVALRCDPISGHVSLYWYRQALGQGPEFLTYFNYEAQQDKSGLPNDRFSAERPEGSISTLTIQRTEQRDSAMYRCASSPPSGIKRETQYFGPGTRLLVL.